This T cell receptor (beta chain) was recorded in a study of response to subunit inactivated influenza vaccine. Points from the study as a whole: New T cells are recruited in small numbers by each seasonal influenza vaccination, according to the authors' suggestion.

The sample holds many counts of this clonotype. Its specificity is not known. The CDR3 has 17 amino acids. In germline, CDR1 is LGHNA, CDR2 YNFKEQ. With 0 bases removed from V and 0 bases from J, the gap between germline ends came to 12 bases. MiXCR, run by TCRdb on the RT-PCR reads, gives a single entry per CDR3 protein. The table has a few hundred thousand distinct CDR3 sequences, 9.5% to 13% seen once. The clonotype originates from a man aged 50-59 years who received an inactivated influenza vaccine. The chain combines TRBV4-2 with TRBJ1-5; D not resolved. This sample comprised PBMCs from blood, obtained 35 to 45 days after vaccination. The CDR3 DNA sequence: TGTGCCAGCAGCCAAGATTCCACAGCTTATAGCAATCAGCCCCAGCATTTT. This gives the protein CASSQDSTAYSNQPQHF.